This TCR beta chain was identified in a study of blood T cell repertoires in COVID-19. In the study overall: Acute-phase and convalescent COVID-19 samples originated in the United States, Italy and Spain.

V was pared by 6 bases and J by 1 base, with 12 bases between. This CDR3 contains 14 residues. Germline assignment: CDR1 SGHTS and CDR2 YDEGEE. Per the original data handling: Estimation of nucleated cell counts was performed using reference gene primer amplification. TCRdb keeps only in-frame clones here, not all; method: immunoSEQ multiplex PCR. The V and J calls and the clone size are those of that table, but D and trimming were determined from the DNA. The sample has some 80,000 clones, around nine tenths seen once; the top ten hold 0.65% to 0.95%. This receptor was taken from a woman aged 80 or over with acute or convalescent COVID-19. What was sequenced was peripheral blood. This chain links TRBV5-8 with TRBJ2-3; D unresolved. The CDR3 spells CASTRPRGTDTQYF. The CDR3 bases are TGTGCCAGCACGAGACCTCGGGGCACAGATACGCAGTATTTT.